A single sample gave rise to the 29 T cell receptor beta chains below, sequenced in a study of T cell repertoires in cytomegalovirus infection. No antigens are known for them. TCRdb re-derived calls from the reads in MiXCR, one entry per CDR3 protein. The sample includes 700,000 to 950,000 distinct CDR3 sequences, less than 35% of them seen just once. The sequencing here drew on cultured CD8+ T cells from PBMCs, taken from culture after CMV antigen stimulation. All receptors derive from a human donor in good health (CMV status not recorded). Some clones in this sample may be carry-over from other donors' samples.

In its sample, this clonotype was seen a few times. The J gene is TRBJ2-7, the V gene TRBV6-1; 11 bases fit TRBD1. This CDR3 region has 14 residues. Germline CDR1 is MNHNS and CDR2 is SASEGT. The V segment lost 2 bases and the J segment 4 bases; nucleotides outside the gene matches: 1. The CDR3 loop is CASSERDRGYEQYF. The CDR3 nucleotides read TGTGCCAGCAGTGAACGGGACAGGGGGTACGAGCAGTACTTC.

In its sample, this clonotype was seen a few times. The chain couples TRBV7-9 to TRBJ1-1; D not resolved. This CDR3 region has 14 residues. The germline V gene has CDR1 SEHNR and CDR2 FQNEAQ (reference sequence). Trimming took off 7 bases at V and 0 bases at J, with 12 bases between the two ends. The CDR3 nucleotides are TGTGCCAGCAAATTGGACGGACTGAACACTGAAGCTTTCTTT. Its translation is CASKLDGLNTEAFF.

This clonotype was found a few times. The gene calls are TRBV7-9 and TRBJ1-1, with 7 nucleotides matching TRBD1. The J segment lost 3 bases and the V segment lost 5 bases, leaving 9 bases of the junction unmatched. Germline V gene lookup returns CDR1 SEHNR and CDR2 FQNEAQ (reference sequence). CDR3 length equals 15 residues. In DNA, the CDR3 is TGTGCCAGCAGCCCCTGGGACAGTGGGGACACTGAAGCTTTCTTT. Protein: CASSPWDSGDTEAFF.

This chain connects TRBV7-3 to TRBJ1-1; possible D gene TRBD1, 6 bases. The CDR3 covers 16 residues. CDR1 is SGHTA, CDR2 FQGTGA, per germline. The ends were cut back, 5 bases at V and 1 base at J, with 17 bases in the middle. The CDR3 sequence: CASSRDGGLQNTEAFF. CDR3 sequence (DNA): TGTGCCAGCAGCCGGGACGGGGGGCTACAGAACACTGAAGCTTTCTTT.

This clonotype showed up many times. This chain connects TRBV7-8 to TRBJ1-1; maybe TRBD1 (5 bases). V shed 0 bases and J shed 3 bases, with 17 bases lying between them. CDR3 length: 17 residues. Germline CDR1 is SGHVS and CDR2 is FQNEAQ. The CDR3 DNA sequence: TGTGCCAGCAGCTTAGCGAGCTGGCGGGGGGATGACACTGAAGCTTTCTTT. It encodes CASSLASWRGDDTEAFF. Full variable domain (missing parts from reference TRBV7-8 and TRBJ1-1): GAGVSQSPRYKVAKRGQDVALRCDPISGHVSLFWYQQALGQGPEFLTYFQNEAQLDKSGLPSDRFFAERPEGSVSTLKIQRTQQEDSAVYLCASSLASWRGDDTEAFFGQGTRLTVV.

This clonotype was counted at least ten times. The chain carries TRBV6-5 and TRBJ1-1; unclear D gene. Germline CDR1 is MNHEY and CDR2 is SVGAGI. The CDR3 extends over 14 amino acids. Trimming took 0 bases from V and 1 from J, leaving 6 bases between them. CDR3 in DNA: TGTGCCAGCAGTTACTCAAGCCCGAACACTGAAGCTTTCTTT. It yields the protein CASSYSSPNTEAFF.

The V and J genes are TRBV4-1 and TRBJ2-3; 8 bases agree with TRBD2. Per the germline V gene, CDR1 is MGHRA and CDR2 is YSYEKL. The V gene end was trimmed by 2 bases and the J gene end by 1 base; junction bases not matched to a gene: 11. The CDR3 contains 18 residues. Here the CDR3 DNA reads TGCGCCAGCAGCCAACGACCCCCTTTTAGCGGGGGCACAGATACGCAGTATTTT. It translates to CASSQRPPFSGGTDTQYF.

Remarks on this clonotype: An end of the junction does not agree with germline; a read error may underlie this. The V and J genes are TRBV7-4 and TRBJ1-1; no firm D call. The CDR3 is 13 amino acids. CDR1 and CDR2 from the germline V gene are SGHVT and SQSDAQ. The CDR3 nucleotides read TGTGCCAACAGCCCCACGGGGTTCACTGAAGCTTTCTTT. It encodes CANSPTGFTEAFF.

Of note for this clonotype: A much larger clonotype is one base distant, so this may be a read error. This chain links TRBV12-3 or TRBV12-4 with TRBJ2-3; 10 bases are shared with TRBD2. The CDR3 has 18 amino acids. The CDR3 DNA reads TGTGCCAGCAGTTTAAGCGGGGTAGCGGGGGGATACACAGATGCGCAGTATTTT. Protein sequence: CASSLSGVAGGYTDAQYF.

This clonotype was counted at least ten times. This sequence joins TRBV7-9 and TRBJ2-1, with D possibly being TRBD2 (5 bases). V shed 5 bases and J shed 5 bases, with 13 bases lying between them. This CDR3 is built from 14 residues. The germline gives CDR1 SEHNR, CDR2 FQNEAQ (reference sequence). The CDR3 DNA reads TGTGCCAGCAGCCCCTCGGGAAGCAACAATGAGCAGTTCTTC. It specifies CASSPSGSNNEQFF.

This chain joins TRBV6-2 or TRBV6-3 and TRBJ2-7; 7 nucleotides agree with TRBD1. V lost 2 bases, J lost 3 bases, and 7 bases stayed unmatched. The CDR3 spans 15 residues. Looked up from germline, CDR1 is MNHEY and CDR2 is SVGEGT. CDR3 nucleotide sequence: TGTGCCAGCAGTTACCGAATCGACAGGGTCTACGAGCAGTACGTC. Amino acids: CASSYRIDRVYEQYV.

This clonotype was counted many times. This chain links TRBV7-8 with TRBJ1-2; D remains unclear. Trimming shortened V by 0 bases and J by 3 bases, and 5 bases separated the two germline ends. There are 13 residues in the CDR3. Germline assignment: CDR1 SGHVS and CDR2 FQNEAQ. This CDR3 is CASSLAGDYGYTF. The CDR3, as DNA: TGTGCCAGCAGCTTAGCAGGAGACTATGGCTACACCTTC.

The CDR3 is CSAWSRGAYNEQFF. As DNA, the CDR3 is TGCAGTGCCTGGTCGCGAGGGGCCTACAATGAGCAGTTCTTC. The chain couples TRBV20-1 to TRBJ2-1; perhaps D is TRBD1 or TRBD2 (5 bases each). Trimming removed 6 bases from V and 2 bases from J, with 14 bases in between. The CDR3 length is 14 residues. Germline loops: CDR1 DFQATT, CDR2 SNEGSKA (reference sequence).

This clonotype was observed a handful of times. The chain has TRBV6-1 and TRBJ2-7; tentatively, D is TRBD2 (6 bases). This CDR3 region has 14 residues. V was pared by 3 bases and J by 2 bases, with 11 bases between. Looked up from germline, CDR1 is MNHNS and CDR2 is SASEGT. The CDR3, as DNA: TGTGCCAGCAGTGACGCGGGAACCCCCTACGAGCAGTACTTC. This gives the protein CASSDAGTPYEQYF.

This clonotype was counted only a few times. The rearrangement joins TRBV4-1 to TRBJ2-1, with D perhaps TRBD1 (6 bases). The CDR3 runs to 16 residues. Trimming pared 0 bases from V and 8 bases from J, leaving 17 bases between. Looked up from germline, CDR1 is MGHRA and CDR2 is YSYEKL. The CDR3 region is CASSQDRGIARDEQFF. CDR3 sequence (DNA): TGCGCCAGCAGCCAAGATAGGGGGATAGCGCGAGATGAGCAGTTCTTC.

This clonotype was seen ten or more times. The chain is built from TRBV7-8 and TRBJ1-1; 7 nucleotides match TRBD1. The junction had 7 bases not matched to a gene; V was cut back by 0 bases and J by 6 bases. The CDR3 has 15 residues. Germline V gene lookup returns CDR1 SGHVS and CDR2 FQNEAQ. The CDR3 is CASSLASQGDPEAFF. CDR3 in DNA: TGTGCCAGCAGCTTAGCCAGTCAGGGGGACCCTGAAGCTTTCTTT.

The CDR3, as DNA: TGTGCCCAGGGGGTCAGCTACGAGCAGTACTTC. This sequence encodes CAQGVSYEQYF. The V and J genes are TRBV12-5 and TRBJ2-7, with TRBD1 matching 7 bases. The CDR3 length is 11 residues. CDR1 and CDR2 from the germline V gene are LGHNT and FRNRAP.

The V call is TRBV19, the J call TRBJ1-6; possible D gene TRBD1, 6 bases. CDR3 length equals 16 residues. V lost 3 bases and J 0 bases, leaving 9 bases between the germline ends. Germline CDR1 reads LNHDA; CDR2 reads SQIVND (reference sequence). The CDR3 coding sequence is TGTGCCAGTAGTATTCAGGGGAGCTCCTATAATTCACCCCTCCACTTT. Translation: CASSIQGSSYNSPLHF.

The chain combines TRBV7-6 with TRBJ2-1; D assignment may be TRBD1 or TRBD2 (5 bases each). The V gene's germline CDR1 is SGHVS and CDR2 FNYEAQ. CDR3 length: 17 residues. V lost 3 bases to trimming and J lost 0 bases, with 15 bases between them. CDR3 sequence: CASSFGTPESSYNEQFF. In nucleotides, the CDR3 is TGTGCCAGCAGCTTTGGGACCCCTGAGAGCTCCTACAATGAGCAGTTCTTC.

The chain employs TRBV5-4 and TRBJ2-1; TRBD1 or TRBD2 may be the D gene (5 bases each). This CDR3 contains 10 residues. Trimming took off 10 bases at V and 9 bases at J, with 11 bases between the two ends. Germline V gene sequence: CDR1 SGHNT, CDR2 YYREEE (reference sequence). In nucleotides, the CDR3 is TGTGCCTTCGAGGGGACTGAGCAGTTCTTC. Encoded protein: CAFEGTEQFF.

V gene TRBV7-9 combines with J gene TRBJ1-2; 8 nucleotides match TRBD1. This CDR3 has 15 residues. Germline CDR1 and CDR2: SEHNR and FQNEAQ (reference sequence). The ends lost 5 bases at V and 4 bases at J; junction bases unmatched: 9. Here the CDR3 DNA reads TGTGCCAGCAGCCTCGACAGGGGATCCCCCTATGGCTACACCTTC. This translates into CASSLDRGSPYGYTF.

CDR3 sequence (DNA): TGCGCCAGCAGCCAAGATATCGGGGGGACTGAAGCTTTCTTT. Its protein product is CASSQDIGGTEAFF. This chain connects TRBV4-1 to TRBJ1-1; possible D gene TRBD1, 5 bases. The CDR3 totals 14 residues. The V end lost 0 bases, the J end lost 5 bases, and 10 bases lay between the germline ends. Germline V gene lookup returns CDR1 MGHRA and CDR2 YSYEKL.

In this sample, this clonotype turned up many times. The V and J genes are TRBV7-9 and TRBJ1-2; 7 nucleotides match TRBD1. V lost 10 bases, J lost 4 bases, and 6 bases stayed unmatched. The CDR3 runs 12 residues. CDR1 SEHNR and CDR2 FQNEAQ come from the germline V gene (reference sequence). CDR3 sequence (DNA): TGTGCCACCCCGGGACAGTCCTATGGCTACACCTTC. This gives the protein CATPGQSYGYTF.

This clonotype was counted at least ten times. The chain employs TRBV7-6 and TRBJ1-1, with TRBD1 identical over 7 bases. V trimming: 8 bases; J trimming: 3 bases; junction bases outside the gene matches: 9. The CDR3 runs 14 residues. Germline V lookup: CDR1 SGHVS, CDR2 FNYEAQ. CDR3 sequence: CASGQEGSYTEAFF. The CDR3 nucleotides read TGTGCCAGCGGACAGGAAGGGTCGTACACTGAAGCTTTCTTT.

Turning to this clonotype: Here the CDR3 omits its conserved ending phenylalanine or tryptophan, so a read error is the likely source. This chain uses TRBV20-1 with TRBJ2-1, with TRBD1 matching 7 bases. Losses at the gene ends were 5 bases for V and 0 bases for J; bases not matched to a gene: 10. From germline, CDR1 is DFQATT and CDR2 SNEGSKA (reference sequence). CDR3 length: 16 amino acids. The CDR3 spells CSAGETGVGSYNEQFS. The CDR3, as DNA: TGCAGTGCTGGGGAAACAGGGGTGGGCTCCTACAATGAGCAGTTCTCC.

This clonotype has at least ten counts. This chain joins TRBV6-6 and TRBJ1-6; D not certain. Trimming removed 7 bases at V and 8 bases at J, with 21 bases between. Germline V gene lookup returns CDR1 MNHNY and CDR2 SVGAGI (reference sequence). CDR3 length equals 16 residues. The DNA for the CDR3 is TGTGCCAGCACCCTAACCCGGCCGCCCTTGGATTCACCCCTCCACTTT. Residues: CASTLTRPPLDSPLHF.

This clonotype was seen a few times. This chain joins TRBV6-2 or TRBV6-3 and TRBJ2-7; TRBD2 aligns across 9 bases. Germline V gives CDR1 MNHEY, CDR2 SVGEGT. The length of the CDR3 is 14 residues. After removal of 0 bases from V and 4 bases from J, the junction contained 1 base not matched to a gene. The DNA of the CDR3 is TGTGCCAGCAGTTACTCCCTAGCGGGGTACGAGCAGTACGTC. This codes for CASSYSLAGYEQYV.

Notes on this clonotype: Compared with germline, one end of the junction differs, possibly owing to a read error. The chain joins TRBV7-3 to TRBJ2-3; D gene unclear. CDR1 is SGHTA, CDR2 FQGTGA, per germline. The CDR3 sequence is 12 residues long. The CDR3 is CVSSSRSDTQYF. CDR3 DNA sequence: TGTGTCAGCAGCTCCCGTTCCGATACGCAGTATTTT.

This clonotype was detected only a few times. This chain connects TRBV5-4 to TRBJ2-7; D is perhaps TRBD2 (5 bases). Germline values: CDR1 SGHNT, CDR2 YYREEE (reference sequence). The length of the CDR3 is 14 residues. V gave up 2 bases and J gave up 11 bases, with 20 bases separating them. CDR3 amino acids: CASSFKGAEILEYF. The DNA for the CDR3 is TGTGCCAGCAGCTTTAAGGGAGCAGAGATTCTCGAGTACTTC.